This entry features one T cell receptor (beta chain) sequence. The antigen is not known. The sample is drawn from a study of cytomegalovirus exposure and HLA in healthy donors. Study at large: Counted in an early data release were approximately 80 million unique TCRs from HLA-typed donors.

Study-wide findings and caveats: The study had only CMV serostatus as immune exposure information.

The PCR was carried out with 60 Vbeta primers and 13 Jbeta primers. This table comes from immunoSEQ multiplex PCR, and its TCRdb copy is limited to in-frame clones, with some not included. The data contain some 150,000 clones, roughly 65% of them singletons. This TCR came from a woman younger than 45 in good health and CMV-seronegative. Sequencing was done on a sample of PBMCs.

The CDR3 DNA reads TGCGCCAGCAGTGACGGCGGGAGCACAGATACGCAGTATTTT. It specifies CASSDGGSTDTQYF. The gene calls are TRBV10-1 and TRBJ2-3, with TRBD2 as a possible D gene (5 bases). Germline V lookup: CDR1 WNHNN, CDR2 SYGVQD (reference sequence). The CDR3 has 14 residues. Deletions cut 3 bases from V and 0 bases from J, with 7 bases between.